This entry describes one T cell receptor (beta chain). What it binds is unknown. This sample stems from a study of T cells in narcolepsy. The overall study: Enrolled donors included narcolepsy type 1 or type 2 patients and healthy controls.

Generated by immunoSEQ multiplex PCR, the TCRdb table keeps only in-frame clones and is missing some. The sample has roughly 27,000 clones, about nine tenths seen once. Regarding the study as a whole: Autoreactive clonotypes reportedly recurred in blood of same and different patients, not controls. Same-patient CSF and blood CD4+ T cell clonotypes included HCRT-specific and TRIB2-specific autoreactive ones.

In germline, CDR1 is SNHLY, CDR2 FYNNEI. Trimming stripped 8 bases from V and 2 bases from J, with 16 bases between. This CDR3 spans 14 amino acids. Source material: CD45RA- memory CD4+ T cells from PBMCs. The V gene is TRBV2, the J gene TRBJ2-7; D perhaps matches TRBD2 (5 bases). The source of this sequence is a human donor with narcolepsy. The CDR3 reads CASLIRAATYEQYF. CDR3 DNA: TGTGCCAGCCTGATTAGAGCGGCAACCTACGAGCAGTACTTC.